The next 10 T cell receptor beta chains were all read from a single sample in a study of PD-1 blockade in mismatch repair-deficient tumors. Sequenced by immunoSEQ multiplex PCR; TCRdb stores in-frame clones only, minus some. The sample holds around 52,000 clones, roughly 80% seen once. The sample was peripheral blood, taken less than 21 weeks after starting pembrolizumab. Receptors were obtained from an adult with mismatch repair-deficient cancer.

This rearrangement joins TRBV4-2 to TRBJ2-3; D possibly corresponds to TRBD2 (5 bases). From germline, CDR1 is LGHNA and CDR2 YNFKEQ. There are 17 residues in the CDR3. Trimming stripped 4 bases from V and 0 bases from J, with 17 bases between. CDR3 sequence (DNA): TGTGCCAGCAGCCCCGGGGTGGTCGGCGATAGCACAGATACGCAGTATTTT. Protein product: CASSPGVVGDSTDTQYF.

The genes are TRBV2 and TRBJ2-4; D is undetermined. The CDR3 has 12 residues. The V and J ends lost 2 bases and 9 bases respectively, with 8 bases between them. CDR1 SNHLY and CDR2 FYNNEI come from the germline V gene. This chain's CDR3 is CASSEKRLIQYF. The DNA for the CDR3 is TGTGCCAGCAGTGAAAAACGGCTCATTCAGTACTTC.

In this sample, this clone turned up a few times. The J gene is TRBJ1-4, the V gene TRBV2; D not resolved. Trimming removed 4 bases at V and 0 bases at J, with 9 bases between. The germline V gene encodes CDR1 SNHLY and CDR2 FYNNEI. This CDR3 has 15 amino acids. The DNA of the CDR3 is TGTGCCAGCAGTGGGAGGCAGTCAACTAATGAAAAACTGTTTTTT. Translating it yields CASSGRQSTNEKLFF.

The chain carries TRBV7-9 and TRBJ2-7, with D possibly matching TRBD2 (5 bases). Trimming took 5 bases from V and 2 from J, leaving 7 bases between them. This CDR3 comprises 12 residues. Germline CDR1 and CDR2: SEHNR and FQNEAQ (reference sequence). The CDR3 coding sequence is TGTGCCAGCAGCCCGGGAACCTACGAGCAGTACTTC. Its protein product is CASSPGTYEQYF.

The chain recombines TRBV4-1 with TRBJ1-2; TRBD1 matches at 8 bases. This CDR3 is built from 15 residues. The germline CDR1 and CDR2 sequences are MGHRA and YSYEKL. J gave up 6 bases and V 2 bases, and 8 bases lay outside the gene matches. CDR3 in DNA: TGCGCCAGCAGCCAACCACGGACAGGGAACCATGGCTACACCTTC. Its protein is CASSQPRTGNHGYTF.

This chain links TRBV7-9 with TRBJ1-3; 7 bases line up with TRBD1. The CDR3 has 17 amino acids. V gave up 5 bases and J gave up 0 bases; unmatched junction bases: 10. Germline CDR1 and CDR2: SEHNR and FQNEAQ (reference sequence). CDR3 sequence (DNA): TGTGCCAGCAGCCCTCCTACAGGGGACCCCTCTGGAAACACCATATATTTT. It is translated as CASSPPTGDPSGNTIYF. The whole variable domain, filled in from reference TRBV7-9 and TRBJ1-3, reads DTGVSQNPRHKITKRGQNVTFRCDPISEHNRLYWYRQTLGQGPEFLTYFQNEAQLEKSRLLSDRFSAERPKGSFSTLEIQRTEQGDSAMYLCASSPPTGDPSGNTIYFGEGSWLTVV.

This chain links TRBV7-6 with TRBJ1-1; 8 bases fit TRBD1. Germline trimming cut 0 bases from V and 4 bases from J; bases unmatched to any gene: 4. The germline CDR1 and CDR2 sequences are SGHVS and FNYEAQ. The CDR3 loop spans 15 amino acids. The DNA for the CDR3 is TGTGCCAGCAGCTTAGCATCCCAGGGGGCCACTGAAGCTTTCTTT. It specifies CASSLASQGATEAFF.

This chain connects TRBV9 to TRBJ1-2; 7 bases line up with TRBD1. The CDR3 totals 15 residues. J gave up 7 bases and V 3 bases, and 12 bases lay outside the gene matches. Germline V CDR1 and CDR2: SGDLS, YYNGEE. This CDR3 reads CASSASEGQFFGYTF. Here the CDR3 DNA reads TGTGCCAGCAGCGCCTCCGAGGGACAGTTTTTTGGCTACACCTTC.

V and J are TRBV2 and TRBJ1-4, with D unclear. The germline V and J ends were trimmed by 4 bases and 0 bases, with 9 bases remaining between them. Germline values: CDR1 SNHLY, CDR2 FYNNEI. The CDR3 has 15 amino acids. CDR3 sequence: CASSAITATNEKLFF. The CDR3 DNA sequence: TGTGCCAGCAGTGCAATAACCGCAACTAATGAAAAACTGTTTTTT.

The gene calls are TRBV27 and TRBJ1-5; D not certain. Trimming stripped 5 bases from V and 2 bases from J, with 10 bases between. CDR3 size: 14 residues. CDR1 is MNHEY, CDR2 SMNVEV, per germline (reference sequence). The CDR3 spells CASSLRIGNQPQHF. The CDR3 region has the DNA TGTGCCAGCAGTCTGAGAATTGGCAATCAGCCCCAGCATTTT.